These 19 T cell receptor beta chains were all obtained from the same sample, sequenced in a study of blood T cell repertoires in COVID-19. The data were produced by immunoSEQ multiplex PCR, yet TCRdb's version contains in-frame clones alone and is incomplete. The top ten clones hold 20% to 25% of a sample with about 68,000 clones, 60% to 85% of them seen once. The sequencing input was peripheral blood. These receptors all stem from a human donor in a cohort sampled during active COVID-19.

The V call is TRBV10-3, the J call TRBJ1-2; D remains ambiguous. Deletions cut 0 bases from V and 8 bases from J, with 10 bases between. This CDR3 contains 13 residues. Germline-derived CDR1 and CDR2 are ENHRY and SYGVKD. The CDR3 nucleotides are TGTGCCATCAGTGAGTCGACTCTCTGGGGCTACACCTTC. Protein sequence: CAISESTLWGYTF.

The chain employs TRBV28 and TRBJ2-1; TRBD2 might be the D (5 bases). This CDR3 spans 14 amino acids. Germline-derived CDR1 and CDR2 are MDHEN and SYDVKM. V was clipped by 5 bases and J by 0 bases, with 8 bases between them. CDR3 residues: CASSHRDSYNEQFF. In DNA form, the CDR3 reads TGTGCCAGCAGTCATCGGGACTCCTACAATGAGCAGTTCTTC.

The chain joins TRBV11-2 to TRBJ2-1, with TRBD2 matching over 7 bases. V shed 5 bases, J shed 7 bases, and the junction held 11 bases outside the gene matches. Germline-derived CDR1 and CDR2 are SGHAT and FQNNGV. CDR3 size: 15 residues. The CDR3 loop is CASSASTGRLNEQFF. As DNA, the CDR3 is TGTGCCAGCAGCGCGTCTACCGGGAGGCTGAATGAGCAGTTCTTC.

This rearrangement joins TRBV30 to TRBJ1-1, with D possibly matching TRBD1 (5 bases). This CDR3 region has 14 residues. Trimming took 3 bases from V and 2 from J, leaving 13 bases between them. Germline V gives CDR1 GTSNPN, CDR2 SVGIG (reference sequence). CDR3 in amino acids: CAWSGGLGNTEAFF. The CDR3 DNA reads TGTGCCTGGAGCGGGGGATTAGGCAACACTGAAGCTTTCTTT.

This clone was detected only a few times. V and J are TRBV6-2 or TRBV6-3 and TRBJ2-7; TRBD1 might be the D (5 bases). This CDR3 has 15 amino acids. V was shortened by 5 bases and J by 4 bases, with 18 bases between the two germline ends. CDR1 and CDR2 (germline): MNHEY, SVGEGT. CDR3 nucleotides: TGTGCCAGCAGTATAGGCGTCCAGGGTACTTACGAGCAGTACTTC. Translation gives CASSIGVQGTYEQYF.

The chain employs TRBV6-5 and TRBJ2-2, with a possible D match to TRBD1 (6 bases). CDR1 is MNHEY and CDR2 is SVGAGI in the germline V gene. Trimming shortened V by 0 bases and J by 8 bases, and 13 bases separated the two germline ends. The CDR3 covers 15 residues. CDR3 DNA sequence: TGTGCCAGCAGTTACTCAGGCAGGGGTACTGGGGAGCTGTTTTTT. Protein sequence: CASSYSGRGTGELFF.

The rearrangement links TRBV28 to TRBJ1-1, with D possibly being TRBD1 (5 bases). The CDR3 covers 14 residues. Trimming removed 10 bases from V and 2 bases from J, with 17 bases in between. Germline CDR1 reads MDHEN; CDR2 reads SYDVKM. This chain's CDR3 is CATRLGGVNTEAFF. The CDR3 DNA is TGTGCCACCAGGCTCGGGGGTGTTAACACTGAAGCTTTCTTT.

V gene TRBV13 combines with J gene TRBJ2-3; D is unclear. CDR3 length: 14 residues. Germline V gives CDR1 PRHDT, CDR2 FYEKMQ (reference sequence). V lost 1 base and J lost 5, with 10 bases in between. In DNA, the CDR3 is TGTGCCAGCAGCTTAGACTATACGGGAGATACGCAGTATTTT. Translated, it gives CASSLDYTGDTQYF.

The chain joins TRBV4-1 to TRBJ2-1, with D maybe TRBD1 (5 bases). The V end lost 3 bases, the J end lost 8 bases, and 14 bases lay between the germline ends. The CDR3 contains 14 residues. Germline values: CDR1 MGHRA, CDR2 YSYEKL. The CDR3 reads CASSHPTQGDEQFF. The CDR3 region has the DNA TGCGCCAGCAGCCACCCGACTCAAGGGGATGAGCAGTTCTTC.

The table lists this clone with a few counts. This chain links TRBV10-1 with TRBJ2-3; a weak D match, TRBD2 (5 bases). The CDR3 has 13 amino acids. V shed 5 bases and J shed 5 bases, with 11 bases lying between them. Germline V gives CDR1 WNHNN, CDR2 SYGVQD (reference sequence). The CDR3 bases are TGCGCCAGCAGTACGTCTGGAGGAGATACGCAGTATTTT. Its translation: CASSTSGGDTQYF.

The chain employs TRBV11-2 and TRBJ1-3; D is perhaps TRBD1 (6 bases). Trimming left V 3 bases short and J 6 bases short, with 12 bases between. The CDR3 has 14 residues. Germline V gives CDR1 SGHAT, CDR2 FQNNGV. DNA of the CDR3: TGTGCCAGCAGCTTCCAGGGGCGCGAAAACACCATATATTTT. Protein: CASSFQGRENTIYF.

The V gene is TRBV6-5, the J gene TRBJ1-4; a possible D gene is TRBD1 (6 bases). The CDR3 consists of 13 residues. Trimming removed 6 bases from V and 5 bases from J, with 10 bases in between. Germline loops: CDR1 MNHEY, CDR2 SVGAGI. The CDR3 sequence: CASRRGGNEKLFF. Written as DNA, the CDR3 is TGTGCCAGCAGGAGGGGGGGAAATGAAAAACTGTTTTTT.

V and J are TRBV5-4 and TRBJ2-3, with D unclear. Germline CDR1 is SGHNT and CDR2 is YYREEE (reference sequence). There are 12 residues in the CDR3. Trimming took 3 bases from V and 5 from J, leaving 7 bases between them. CDR3 amino acids: CASSSRRDTQYF. DNA of the CDR3: TGTGCCAGCAGCTCCCGGAGAGATACGCAGTATTTT.

V is TRBV11-2 and J is TRBJ1-2, with 10 nucleotides matching TRBD1. Unmatched junction bases numbered 12, after V lost 4 bases and J lost 4 bases. The CDR3 has 17 residues. The germline gives CDR1 SGHAT, CDR2 FQNNGV. CDR3 region: CASSSGTGVGLGYGYTF. The CDR3 region has the DNA TGTGCCAGCAGCTCCGGGACAGGGGTTGGTTTAGGCTATGGCTACACCTTC.

This chain joins TRBV7-9 and TRBJ2-7; 10 nucleotides line up with TRBD2. Germline V CDR1 and CDR2: SEHNR, FQNEAQ (reference sequence). This CDR3 region has 16 residues. V trimming: 5 bases; J trimming: 3 bases; junction bases outside the gene matches: 10. The CDR3 reads CASSTGGLASLYEQYF. Here the CDR3 DNA reads TGTGCCAGCAGCACCGGGGGACTAGCGAGCCTCTACGAGCAGTACTTC.

The genes are TRBV18 and TRBJ2-4; 7 nucleotides align to TRBD1. The CDR3 sequence is 19 residues long. Germline V gene lookup returns CDR1 KGHSH and CDR2 LQKENI. With V trimmed by 3 bases and J by 0 bases, 14 bases remained unmatched. The CDR3 nucleotides are TGTGCCAGCTCACCGTATTACCCAGGACAGGTTATAGCCAAAAACATTCAGTACTTC. Protein sequence: CASSPYYPGQVIAKNIQYF.

This clone appeared once. The genes are TRBV10-1 and TRBJ1-4, with TRBD1 matching 7 bases. The trim removed 6 bases at V and 8 bases at J, leaving 9 bases unmatched. There are 14 residues in the CDR3. Germline CDR1 and CDR2: WNHNN and SYGVQD (reference sequence). The CDR3 region is CASRPDRDREKLFF. For the CDR3, the DNA is TGCGCCAGCAGGCCAGACAGGGATCGGGAAAAACTGTTTTTT.

This chain uses TRBV10-3 with TRBJ2-3; D is perhaps TRBD2 (6 bases). V lost 8 bases and J 0 bases, leaving 15 bases between the germline ends. Germline CDR1 reads ENHRY; CDR2 reads SYGVKD. CDR3 size: 15 residues. DNA of the CDR3: TGTGCCATCGGACTATCTAGTATTAGCACAGATACGCAGTATTTT. Translating it yields CAIGLSSISTDTQYF.

The J gene is TRBJ1-6, the V gene TRBV19; D is unresolved. Germline values: CDR1 LNHDA, CDR2 SQIVND (reference sequence). Trimming pared 2 bases from V and 0 bases from J, leaving 5 bases between. The CDR3 is made up of 15 amino acids. CDR3 sequence (DNA): TGTGCCAGTAGTATAAAGAGCTCCTATAATTCACCCCTCCACTTT. It specifies CASSIKSSYNSPLHF.